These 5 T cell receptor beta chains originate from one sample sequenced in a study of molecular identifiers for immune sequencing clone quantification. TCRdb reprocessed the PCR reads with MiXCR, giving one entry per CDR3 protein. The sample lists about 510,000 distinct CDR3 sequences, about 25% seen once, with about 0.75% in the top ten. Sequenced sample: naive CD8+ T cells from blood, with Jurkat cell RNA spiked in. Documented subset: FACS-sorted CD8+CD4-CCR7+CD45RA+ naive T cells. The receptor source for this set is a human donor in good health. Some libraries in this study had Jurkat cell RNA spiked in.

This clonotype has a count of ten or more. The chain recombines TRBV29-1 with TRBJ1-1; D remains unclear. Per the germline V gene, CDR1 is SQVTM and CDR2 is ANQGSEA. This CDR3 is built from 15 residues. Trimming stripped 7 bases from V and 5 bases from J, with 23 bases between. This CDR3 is CSARPGPKSGTEAFF. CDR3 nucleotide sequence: TGCAGCGCACGACCGGGCCCCAAAAGTGGTACTGAAGCTTTCTTT.

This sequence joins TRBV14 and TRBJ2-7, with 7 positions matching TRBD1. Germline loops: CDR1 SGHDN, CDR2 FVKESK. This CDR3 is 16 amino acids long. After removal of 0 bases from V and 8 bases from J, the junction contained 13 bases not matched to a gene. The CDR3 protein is CASSQDMGQPVTKQYF. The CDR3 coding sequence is TGTGCCAGCAGCCAAGATATGGGACAGCCAGTTACGAAGCAGTACTTC.

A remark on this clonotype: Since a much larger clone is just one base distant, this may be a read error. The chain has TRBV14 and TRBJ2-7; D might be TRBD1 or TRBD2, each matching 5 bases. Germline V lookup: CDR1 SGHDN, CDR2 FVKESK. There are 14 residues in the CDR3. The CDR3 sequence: CASGQIGASYEQYF. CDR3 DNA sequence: TGTGCCAGCGGCCAAATCGGGGCCTCTTACGAGCAGTACTTC.

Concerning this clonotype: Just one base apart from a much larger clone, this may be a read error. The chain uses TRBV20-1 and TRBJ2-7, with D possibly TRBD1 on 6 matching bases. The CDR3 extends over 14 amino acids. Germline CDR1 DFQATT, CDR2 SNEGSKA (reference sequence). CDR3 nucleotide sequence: TGCAGTGCTAACAGACCGGGACACTCCTTCGAGCAGTACTTC. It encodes CSANRPGHSFEQYF.

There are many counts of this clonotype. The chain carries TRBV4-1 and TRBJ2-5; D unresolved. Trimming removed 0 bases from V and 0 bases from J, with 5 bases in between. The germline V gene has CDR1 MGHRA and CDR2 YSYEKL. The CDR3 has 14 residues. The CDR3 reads CASSQDWNQETQYF. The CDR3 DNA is TGCGCCAGCAGCCAAGATTGGAACCAAGAGACCCAGTACTTC.